This passage covers 19 T cell receptor beta chains from one sample sequenced in a study of CD8 T cells in Susac syndrome. With random hexamers, reverse transcription was performed on about 0.45 to 1 ug of RNA. TCRdb passed the immunoSEQ multiplex PCR reads through MiXCR, listing each CDR3 protein once. The sample holds around 190,000 distinct CDR3 sequences, less than 95% seen once. The sequenced sample consisted of CD4+ T cells from PBMCs. The receptors were sampled from a human donor in good health.

The rearrangement uses TRBV29-1 and TRBJ2-7; 14 bases fit TRBD2. CDR1 SQVTM and CDR2 ANQGSEA come from the germline V gene. The CDR3 length is 15 residues. With 5 bases clipped from V and 5 bases from J, the junction kept 8 bases outside the gene matches. The CDR3 DNA follows: TGCAGCGTTCTCGGGACTAGCGGGAGATTGGACGAGCAGTACTTC. Translating gives CSVLGTSGRLDEQYF.

The chain joins TRBV20-1 to TRBJ2-2; D gene ambiguous. Per germline, CDR1 DFQATT and CDR2 SNEGSKA (reference sequence). The CDR3 runs 14 residues. V lost 6 bases and J lost 0, with 11 bases in between. In DNA form, the CDR3 reads TGCAGTGCCGGAGCGCACGCGAACACCGGGGAGCTGTTTTTT. Translation: CSAGAHANTGELFF.

V is TRBV18 and J is TRBJ2-3; 16 bases line up with TRBD2. The CDR3 runs to 16 residues. The germline gives CDR1 KGHSH, CDR2 LQKENI. Unmatched junction bases numbered 5, after V lost 0 bases and J lost 11 bases. The CDR3 DNA reads as TGTGCCAGCTCACCACCGGGACTAGCGGGAGGGCCAAAGCAGTATTTT. Translating gives CASSPPGLAGGPKQYF.

The rearrangement joins TRBV27 to TRBJ2-1; 8 positions match TRBD2. CDR1 MNHEY and CDR2 SMNVEV come from the germline V gene (reference sequence). The CDR3 consists of 13 residues. J lost 8 bases, V lost 5 bases, and 5 bases had no gene match. CDR3 sequence (DNA): TGTGCCAGCAGTCCCGGGACTAGGGATGAGCAGTTCTTC. Encoded protein: CASSPGTRDEQFF.

V gene TRBV12-3 or TRBV12-4 combines with J gene TRBJ1-5; TRBD1 matches 10 bases. The ends lost 5 bases at V and 4 bases at J; junction bases unmatched: 8. The CDR3 consists of 16 residues. The CDR3 loop is CASSAGTGVWNQPQHF. CDR3 nucleotides: TGTGCCAGCAGTGCCGGGACAGGGGTATGGAATCAGCCCCAGCATTTT.

The chain links TRBV20-1 to TRBJ2-7; tentative D call: TRBD2 (5 bases). Germline-derived CDR1 and CDR2 are DFQATT and SNEGSKA (reference sequence). V gave up 3 bases and J gave up 9 bases, with 18 bases separating them. The CDR3 is 13 amino acids. In DNA, the CDR3 is TGCAGTGCTAGGGGAGCCTCCTTAGGTAGGCAGTACTTC. Residues: CSARGASLGRQYF.

The V gene is TRBV30, the J gene TRBJ1-5; 7 bases map to TRBD1. V was clipped by 5 bases and J by 2 bases; unmatched bases: 6. The CDR3 consists of 14 residues. Germline values: CDR1 GTSNPN, CDR2 SVGIG (reference sequence). This CDR3 is CAWPRTGGNQPQHF. Written as DNA, the CDR3 is TGTGCCTGGCCCCGGACAGGTGGCAATCAGCCCCAGCATTTT.

This sequence joins TRBV3-1 and TRBJ2-1, with TRBD2 matching over 9 bases. V was pared by 1 base and J by 10 bases, with 5 bases of the junction left unmatched. The germline V gene encodes CDR1 LGHDT and CDR2 YNNKEL (reference sequence). The CDR3 covers 14 residues. CDR3 region: CASSQVVAGDEQFF. The CDR3 region has the DNA TGTGCCAGCAGCCAAGTGGTAGCGGGAGACGAGCAGTTCTTC.

This chain connects TRBV6-5 to TRBJ2-2; TRBD2 aligns across 7 bases. This CDR3 spans 13 amino acids. The V segment lost 10 bases and the J segment 4 bases; nucleotides outside the gene matches: 6. Looked up from germline, CDR1 is MNHEY and CDR2 is SVGAGI. Written as DNA, the CDR3 is TGTGCCATCCGGGGGGTCGGCACCGGGGAGCTGTTTTTT. Translating it yields CAIRGVGTGELFF.

The chain recombines TRBV28 with TRBJ2-1, with 7 positions matching TRBD1. The CDR3 length is 15 residues. J was trimmed by 5 bases and V by 4 bases; bases with no gene match: 8. Germline loops: CDR1 MDHEN, CDR2 SYDVKM. CDR3 residues: CASSSLQGSHNEQFF. Here the CDR3 DNA reads TGTGCCAGCAGTTCACTACAGGGGAGCCACAATGAGCAGTTCTTC.

This rearrangement joins TRBV28 to TRBJ2-7, with D perhaps TRBD1 (5 bases). CDR3 size: 12 residues. Germline-derived CDR1 and CDR2 are MDHEN and SYDVKM. V dropped 10 bases and J dropped 1 base, with 11 bases sitting between them. The CDR3 is CAIQTDSYEQYF. CDR3 bases: TGTGCCATCCAGACAGATTCCTACGAGCAGTACTTC.

This clonotype was seen a single time. This chain links TRBV20-1 with TRBJ2-7, with D possibly matching TRBD2 (5 bases). CDR3 size: 13 residues. The V end was cut by 5 bases, the J end by 1 base, with 12 bases between. Germline-derived CDR1 and CDR2 are DFQATT and SNEGSKA (reference sequence). Here the CDR3 reads CSAGRDTSYEQYF. For the CDR3, the DNA is TGCAGTGCTGGCCGGGATACTTCCTACGAGCAGTACTTC.

The chain has TRBV20-1 and TRBJ1-5; TRBD1 matches 8 bases. The CDR3 covers 15 residues. V shed 2 bases, J shed 4 bases, and the junction held 7 bases outside the gene matches. Germline V gene data show CDR1 as DFQATT and CDR2 as SNEGSKA (reference sequence). The CDR3 nucleotides read TGCAGTGCTAGACTGGACAGGGTTAATAATCAGCCCCAGCATTTT. Translated: CSARLDRVNNQPQHF.

The J gene is TRBJ1-5, the V gene TRBV24-1; D not resolved. Germline values: CDR1 KGHDR, CDR2 SFDVKD. V gave up 5 bases and J gave up 3 bases, with 7 bases separating them. The CDR3 spans 13 residues. CDR3 sequence: CATSASSNQPQHF. Here the CDR3 DNA reads TGTGCCACCAGTGCCTCTTCCAATCAGCCCCAGCATTTT.

The gene calls are TRBV20-1 and TRBJ2-2, with no clear D. The CDR3 loop spans 12 amino acids. The ends were cut back, 5 bases at V and 3 bases at J, with 7 bases in the middle. Germline V gene lookup returns CDR1 DFQATT and CDR2 SNEGSKA (reference sequence). The CDR3 here is CSAPTDTGELFF. In DNA, the CDR3 is TGCAGTGCTCCTACGGACACCGGGGAGCTGTTTTTT.

The chain has TRBV20-1 and TRBJ2-1; D is undetermined. Germline values: CDR1 DFQATT, CDR2 SNEGSKA (reference sequence). The germline V and J ends were trimmed by 6 bases and 9 bases, with 21 bases remaining between them. The CDR3 is 14 residues long. The CDR3 sequence: CSAYRPGSPSEQFF. The CDR3 nucleotides are TGCAGTGCATACCGGCCAGGATCTCCCAGTGAGCAGTTCTTC.

This CDR3 reads CASSFYGAYNEQFF. CDR3 bases: TGTGCCAGCAGCTTCTATGGTGCCTACAATGAGCAGTTCTTC. V and J are TRBV7-2 and TRBJ2-1; unclear D gene. With 3 bases removed from V and 2 bases from J, the gap between germline ends came to 8 bases. The CDR3 has 14 residues. Looked up from germline, CDR1 is SGHTA and CDR2 is FQGNSA.

The chain has TRBV18 and TRBJ1-4, with D hard to call. The V and J ends lost 0 bases and 8 bases respectively, with 7 bases between them. This CDR3 spans 13 amino acids. The germline gives CDR1 KGHSH, CDR2 LQKENI. The CDR3 DNA reads as TGTGCCAGCTCACCACCAGGGAACGAAAAACTGTTTTTT. This codes for CASSPPGNEKLFF.

This sequence joins TRBV3-1 and TRBJ2-7; a possible D gene is TRBD1 (6 bases). Germline V gene data show CDR1 as LGHDT and CDR2 as YNNKEL (reference sequence). V dropped 3 bases and J dropped 0 bases, with 12 bases sitting between them. The CDR3 loop spans 15 amino acids. CDR3: CASSHRGRSSYEQYF. Written as DNA, the CDR3 is TGTGCCAGCAGCCACAGGGGAAGGAGCTCCTACGAGCAGTACTTC.